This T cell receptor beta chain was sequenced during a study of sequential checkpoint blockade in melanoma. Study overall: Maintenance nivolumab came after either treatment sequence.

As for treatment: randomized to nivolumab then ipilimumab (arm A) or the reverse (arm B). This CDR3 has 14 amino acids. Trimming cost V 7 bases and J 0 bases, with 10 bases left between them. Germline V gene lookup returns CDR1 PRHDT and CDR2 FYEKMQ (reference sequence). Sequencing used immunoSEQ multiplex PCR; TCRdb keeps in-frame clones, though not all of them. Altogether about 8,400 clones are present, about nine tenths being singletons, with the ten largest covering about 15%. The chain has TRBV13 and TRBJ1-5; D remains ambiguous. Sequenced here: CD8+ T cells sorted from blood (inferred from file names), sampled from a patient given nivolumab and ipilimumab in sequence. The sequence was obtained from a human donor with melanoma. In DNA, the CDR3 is TGTGCCAGCAACTCCCGGTATAGCAATCAGCCCCAGCATTTT. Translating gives CASNSRYSNQPQHF.